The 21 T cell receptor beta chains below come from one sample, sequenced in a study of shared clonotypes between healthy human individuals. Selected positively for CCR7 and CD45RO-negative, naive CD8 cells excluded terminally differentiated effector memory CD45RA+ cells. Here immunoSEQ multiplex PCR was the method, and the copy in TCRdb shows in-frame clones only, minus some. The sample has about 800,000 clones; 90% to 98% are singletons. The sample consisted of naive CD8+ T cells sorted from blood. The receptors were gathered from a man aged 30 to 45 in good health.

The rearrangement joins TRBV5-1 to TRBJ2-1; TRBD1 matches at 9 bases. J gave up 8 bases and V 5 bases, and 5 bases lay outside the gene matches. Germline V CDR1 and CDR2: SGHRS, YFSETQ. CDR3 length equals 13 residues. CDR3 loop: CASSRDRVDEQFF. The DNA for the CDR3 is TGCGCCAGCAGTAGGGACAGGGTCGATGAGCAGTTCTTC.

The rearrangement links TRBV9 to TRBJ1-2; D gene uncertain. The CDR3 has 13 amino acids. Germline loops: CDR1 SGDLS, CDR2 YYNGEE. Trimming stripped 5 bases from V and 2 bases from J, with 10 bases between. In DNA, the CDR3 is TGTGCCAGCAGTTGGAACCAGAACTATGGCTACACCTTC. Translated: CASSWNQNYGYTF. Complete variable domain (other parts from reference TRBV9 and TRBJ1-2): DSGVTQTPKHLITATGQRVTLRCSPRSGDLSVYWYQQSLDQGLQFLIQYYNGEERAKGNILERFSAQQFPDLHSELNLSSLELGDSALYFCASSWNQNYGYTFGSGTRLTVV.

The CDR3 here is CASSSIRGEKYEQYF. The DNA of the CDR3 is TGTGCCAGCAGTTCAATCCGGGGAGAAAAGTACGAGCAGTACTTC. The rearrangement uses TRBV6-6 and TRBJ2-7, with a weak D call TRBD2 (5 bases). V was shortened by 4 bases and J by 4 bases, with 17 bases between the two germline ends. The CDR3 contains 15 residues. Germline-derived CDR1 and CDR2 are MNHNY and SVGAGI (reference sequence).

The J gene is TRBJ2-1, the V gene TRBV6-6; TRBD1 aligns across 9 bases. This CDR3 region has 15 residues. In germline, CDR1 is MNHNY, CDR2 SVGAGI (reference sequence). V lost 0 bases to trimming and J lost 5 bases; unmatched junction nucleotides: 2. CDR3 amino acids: CASSYSGTGHNEQFF. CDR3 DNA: TGTGCCAGCAGTTACTCCGGGACAGGGCACAATGAGCAGTTCTTC.

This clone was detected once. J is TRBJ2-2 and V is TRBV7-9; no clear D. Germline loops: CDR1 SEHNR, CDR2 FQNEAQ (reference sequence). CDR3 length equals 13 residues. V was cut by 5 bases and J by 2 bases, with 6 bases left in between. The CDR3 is CASSPTNTGELFF. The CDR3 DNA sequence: TGTGCCAGCAGCCCAACAAACACCGGGGAGCTGTTTTTT.

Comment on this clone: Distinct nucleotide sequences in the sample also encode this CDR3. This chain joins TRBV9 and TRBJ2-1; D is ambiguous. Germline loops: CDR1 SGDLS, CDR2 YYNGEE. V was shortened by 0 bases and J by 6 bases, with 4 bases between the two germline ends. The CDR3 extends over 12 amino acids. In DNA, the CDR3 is TGTGCCAGCAGCGTAGGATCCAATGAGCAGTTCTTC. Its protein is CASSVGSNEQFF.

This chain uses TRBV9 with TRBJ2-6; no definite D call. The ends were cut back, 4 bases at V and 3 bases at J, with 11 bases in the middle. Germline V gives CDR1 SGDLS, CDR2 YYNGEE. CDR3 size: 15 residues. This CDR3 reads CASSKVDGGANVLTF. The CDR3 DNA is TGTGCCAGCAGCAAGGTAGATGGTGGGGCCAACGTCCTGACTTTC.

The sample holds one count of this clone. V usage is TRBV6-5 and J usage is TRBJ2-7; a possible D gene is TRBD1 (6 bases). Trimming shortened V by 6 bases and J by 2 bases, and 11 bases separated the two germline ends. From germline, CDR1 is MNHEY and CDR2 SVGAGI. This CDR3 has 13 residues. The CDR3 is CASSLGTPYEQYF. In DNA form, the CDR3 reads TGTGCCAGCAGCCTAGGGACACCCTACGAGCAGTACTTC.

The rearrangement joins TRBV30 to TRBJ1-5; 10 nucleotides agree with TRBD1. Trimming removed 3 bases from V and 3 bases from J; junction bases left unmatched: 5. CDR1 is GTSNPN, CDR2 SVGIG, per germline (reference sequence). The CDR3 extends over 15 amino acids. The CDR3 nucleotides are TGTGCCTGGAGGGGACAGGGGCCTCCCAATCAGCCCCAGCATTTT. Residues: CAWRGQGPPNQPQHF.

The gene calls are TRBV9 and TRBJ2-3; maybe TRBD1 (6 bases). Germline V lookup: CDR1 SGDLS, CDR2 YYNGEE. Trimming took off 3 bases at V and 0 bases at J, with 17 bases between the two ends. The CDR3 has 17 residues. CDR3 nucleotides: TGTGCCAGCAGCGCGACCGGGACACCGACTAGCACAGATACGCAGTATTTT. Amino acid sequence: CASSATGTPTSTDTQYF.

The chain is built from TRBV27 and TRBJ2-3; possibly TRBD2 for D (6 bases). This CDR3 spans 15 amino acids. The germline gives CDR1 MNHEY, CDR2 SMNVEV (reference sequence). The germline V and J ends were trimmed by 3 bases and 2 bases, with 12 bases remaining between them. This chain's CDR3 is CASSFGSSVTDTQYF. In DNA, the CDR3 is TGTGCCAGCAGTTTTGGTTCTAGCGTCACAGATACGCAGTATTTT.

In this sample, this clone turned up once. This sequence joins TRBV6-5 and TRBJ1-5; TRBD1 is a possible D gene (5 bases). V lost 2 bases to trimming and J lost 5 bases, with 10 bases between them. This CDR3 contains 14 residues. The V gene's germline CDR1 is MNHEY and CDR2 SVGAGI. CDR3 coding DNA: TGTGCCAGCAGTTACCAGGGTGGGGATCAGCCCCAGCATTTT. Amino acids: CASSYQGGDQPQHF.

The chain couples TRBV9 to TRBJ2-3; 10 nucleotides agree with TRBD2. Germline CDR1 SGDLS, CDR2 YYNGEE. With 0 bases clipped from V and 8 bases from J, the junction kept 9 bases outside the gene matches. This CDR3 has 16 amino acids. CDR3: CASSVVMLAGEGTQYF. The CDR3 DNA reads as TGTGCCAGCAGCGTAGTTATGCTAGCGGGAGAAGGTACGCAGTATTTT.

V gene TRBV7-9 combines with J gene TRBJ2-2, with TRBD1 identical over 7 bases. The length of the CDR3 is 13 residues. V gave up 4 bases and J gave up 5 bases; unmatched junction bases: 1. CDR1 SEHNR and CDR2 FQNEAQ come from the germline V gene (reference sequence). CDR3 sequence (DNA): TGTGCCAGCAGCTCGACAGGGACCGGGGAGCTGTTTTTT. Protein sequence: CASSSTGTGELFF.

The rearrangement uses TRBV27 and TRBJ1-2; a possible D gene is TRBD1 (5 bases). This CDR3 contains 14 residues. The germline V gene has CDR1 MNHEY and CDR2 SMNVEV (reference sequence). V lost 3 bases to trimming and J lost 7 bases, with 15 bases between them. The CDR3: CASSLGTRLGGYTF. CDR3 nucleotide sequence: TGTGCCAGCAGTTTGGGGACGAGGCTGGGTGGCTACACCTTC.

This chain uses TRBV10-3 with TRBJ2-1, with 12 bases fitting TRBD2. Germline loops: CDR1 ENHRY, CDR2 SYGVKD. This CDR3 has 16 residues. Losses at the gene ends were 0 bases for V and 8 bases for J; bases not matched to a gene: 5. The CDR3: CAISESLAGGLDEQFF. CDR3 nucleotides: TGTGCCATCAGTGAGTCTCTAGCGGGAGGGCTGGATGAGCAGTTCTTC.

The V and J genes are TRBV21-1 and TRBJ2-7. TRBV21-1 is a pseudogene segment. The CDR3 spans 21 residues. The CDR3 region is CASSKEQSGGGVESGSYEQYF. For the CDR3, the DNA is TGTGCCAGCAGCAAAGAACAATCAGGAGGGGGAGTGGAGTCAGGGTCCTACGAGCAGTACTTC.

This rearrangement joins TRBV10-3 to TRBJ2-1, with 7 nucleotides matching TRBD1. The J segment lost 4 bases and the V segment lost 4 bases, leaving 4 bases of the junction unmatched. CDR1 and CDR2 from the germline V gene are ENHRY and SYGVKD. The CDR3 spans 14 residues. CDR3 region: CAISGQGVYNEQFF. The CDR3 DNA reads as TGTGCCATCAGTGGACAGGGAGTTTACAATGAGCAGTTCTTC.

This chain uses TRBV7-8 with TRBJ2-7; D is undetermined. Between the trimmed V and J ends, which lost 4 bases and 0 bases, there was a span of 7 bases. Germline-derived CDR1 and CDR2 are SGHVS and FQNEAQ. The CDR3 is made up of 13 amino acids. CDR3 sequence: CASSSRGSYEQYF. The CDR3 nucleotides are TGTGCCAGCAGCTCCCGAGGCTCCTACGAGCAGTACTTC.

CDR3 bases: TGCGCCAGCAGTGAAGGAAGGGTGGCAGATACGCAGTATTTT. It is translated as CASSEGRVADTQYF. V gene TRBV10-1 combines with J gene TRBJ2-3, with no clear D. V shed 3 bases and J shed 4 bases, with 11 bases lying between them. The germline CDR1 and CDR2 sequences are WNHNN and SYGVQD (reference sequence). This CDR3 contains 14 residues.

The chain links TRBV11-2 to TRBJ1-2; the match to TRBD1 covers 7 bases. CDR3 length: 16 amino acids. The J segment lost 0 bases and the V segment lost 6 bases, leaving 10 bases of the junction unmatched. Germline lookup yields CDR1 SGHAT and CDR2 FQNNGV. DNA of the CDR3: TGTGCCAGCAGGACGACAGGGAGGGGTTCTAACTATGGCTACACCTTC. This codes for CASRTTGRGSNYGYTF.